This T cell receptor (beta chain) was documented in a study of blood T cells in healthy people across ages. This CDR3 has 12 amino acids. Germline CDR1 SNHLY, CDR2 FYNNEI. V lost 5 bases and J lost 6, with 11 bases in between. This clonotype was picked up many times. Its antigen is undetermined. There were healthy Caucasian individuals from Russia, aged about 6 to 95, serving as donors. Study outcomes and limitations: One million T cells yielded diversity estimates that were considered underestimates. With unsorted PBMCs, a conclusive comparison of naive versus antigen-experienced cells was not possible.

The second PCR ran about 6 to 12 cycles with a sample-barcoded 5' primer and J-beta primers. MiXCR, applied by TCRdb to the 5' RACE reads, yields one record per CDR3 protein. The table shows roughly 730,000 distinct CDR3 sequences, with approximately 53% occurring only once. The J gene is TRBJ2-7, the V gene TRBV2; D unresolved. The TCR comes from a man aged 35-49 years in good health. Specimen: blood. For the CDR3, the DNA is TGTGCCAGCAGTATTGTCGTACGCGAGCAGTACTTC. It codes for CASSIVVREQYF.